This passage covers 17 T cell receptor beta chains from one sample sequenced in a study of T cells in Graves' hyperthyroidism and ophthalmopathy (dated by TCRdb to about 2019). Receptor amplification or capture employed multiplex PCR. Sequencing instrument: Illumina HiSeq 2000. Amplification of TCR beta CDR3 regions was carried out from RNA transcripts. The TCR CDR3 was subjected to a first round of RT-PCR using the HTBI primer set and the Qiagen OneStep RT-PCR kit. The public reads were reanalyzed by TCRdb: fastp trimming at Q25, MiXCR alignment, in-frame beta chains only. All rows with the same CDR3 protein become a single entry with the most common DNA and genes. A total of about 350,000 distinct CDR3 sequences appear in this sample, 15% to 20% of them only once. The ten largest clones capture roughly 15% of the sample. Material for sequencing was blood. The receptors come from a woman in her thirties or forties with Graves' ophthalmopathy.

Details on this clonotype: The conserved phenylalanine or tryptophan is not found at the CDR3 terminus, so this likely reflects a read error. The chain has TRBV4-2 and TRBJ1-5; 7 positions match TRBD1. The V and J ends lost 4 bases and 3 bases, in that order; junction bases with no gene match: 12. CDR1 LGHNA and CDR2 YNFKEQ come from the germline V gene. CDR3 size: 17 residues. DNA of the CDR3: TGTGCCAGCAGCCCAGTTTCTCCGGGACAGTCCAATCAGCCCCAGCATTCT. Its translation: CASSPVSPGQSNQPQHS.

The chain recombines TRBV28 with TRBJ1-2, with D maybe TRBD1 (6 bases). Per germline, CDR1 MDHEN and CDR2 SYDVKM. The CDR3 is made up of 13 amino acids. V was shortened by 5 bases and J by 9 bases, with 16 bases between the two germline ends. CDR3 sequence: CASSLPGHDRYTF. The CDR3, as DNA: TGTGCCAGCAGTCTACCGGGACACGATCGCTACACCTTC.

This clonotype has a count of ten or more. The chain employs TRBV30 and TRBJ1-3; no clear D gene. The CDR3 covers 15 residues. Germline V gives CDR1 GTSNPN, CDR2 SVGIG (reference sequence). V gave up 4 bases and J gave up 0 bases, with 13 bases separating them. Here the CDR3 reads CAWKVSNLSGNTIYF. The CDR3, as DNA: TGTGCCTGGAAGGTCAGCAACCTCTCTGGAAACACCATATATTTT.

Many counts were recorded for this clonotype. CDR3 bases: TGTGCCAGCAGTTACTCGACTCAGGATCTGGGCAGGGGATTTGAGACCCAGTACTTC. It encodes CASSYSTQDLGRGFETQYF. The V call is TRBV6-2 or TRBV6-3, the J call TRBJ2-5, with D possibly matching TRBD1 (6 bases). CDR1 and CDR2 (germline): MNHEY, SVGEGT. The V gene lost 0 bases and the J gene lost 5 bases, with 25 bases spanning the gap. The CDR3 runs 19 residues.

This clonotype was counted ten times or more. The chain joins TRBV28 to TRBJ2-7; 12 nucleotides match TRBD2. The CDR3 loop spans 14 amino acids. Germline V gives CDR1 MDHEN, CDR2 SYDVKM. Trimming removed 5 bases from V and 7 bases from J; junction bases left unmatched: 6. Here the CDR3 reads CASSPSGRAREQYF. CDR3 nucleotides: TGTGCCAGCAGTCCTAGCGGGAGGGCCCGTGAGCAGTACTTC. The full variable domain, completed using reference TRBV28 and TRBJ2-7, is DVKVTQSSRYLVKRTGEKVFLECVQDMDHENMFWYRQDPGLGLRLIYFSYDVKMKEKGDIPEGYSVSREKKERFSLILESASTNQTSMYLCASSPSGRAREQYFGPGTRLTVT.

Ten or more counts support this clonotype. The rearrangement links TRBV6-5 to TRBJ2-5; TRBD1 matches 7 bases. The ends lost 6 bases at V and 4 bases at J; junction bases unmatched: 5. Germline V gives CDR1 MNHEY, CDR2 SVGAGI. The CDR3 loop spans 13 amino acids. The DNA of the CDR3 is TGTGCCAGCAGGGCTCGGGACAGAGAGACCCAGTACTTC. It specifies CASRARDRETQYF.

This clonotype was seen a handful of times. At one boundary the junction diverges from the germline segment, which might be a read error. V is TRBV28 and J is TRBJ1-5; D is undetermined. The CDR3 runs to 15 residues. The germline V gene has CDR1 MDHEN and CDR2 SYDVKM. CDR3 coding DNA: TGTGCCAGCAGTTTATCGGTGGCGGGCAATCAGCCCCAGCCTTTT. This sequence encodes CASSLSVAGNQPQPF.

Many counts were recorded for this clonotype. The CDR3 protein is CASSKTTGDRETQYF. The CDR3 coding sequence is TGTGCCAGCAGTAAGACTACAGGGGACAGAGAGACCCAGTACTTC. This sequence joins TRBV6-1 and TRBJ2-5; 7 bases are shared with TRBD1. The CDR3 is 15 amino acids. Germline loops: CDR1 MNHNS, CDR2 SASEGT. V shed 5 bases, J shed 4 bases, and the junction held 10 bases outside the gene matches.

This clonotype was seen more than once but under ten times. The CDR3 DNA reads TGTGCCTGGAGTGCTCCCGGCAGGGGGTGCTACGAGCAGTACTTC. Protein: CAWSAPGRGCYEQYF. V gene TRBV30 combines with J gene TRBJ2-7, with 7 bases aligning to TRBD1. Germline CDR1 is GTSNPN and CDR2 is SVGIG (reference sequence). This CDR3 is built from 15 residues. The junction had 9 bases not matched to a gene; V was cut back by 1 base and J by 3 bases.

This clonotype was detected many times. This chain joins TRBV2 and TRBJ1-1; tentative D call: TRBD1 (6 bases). CDR3 length: 15 amino acids. Germline V gene data show CDR1 as SNHLY and CDR2 as FYNNEI. The germline V and J ends were trimmed by 7 bases and 4 bases, with 19 bases remaining between them. The CDR3 sequence: CASKPGASHGTEAFF. In nucleotides, the CDR3 is TGTGCCAGCAAACCGGGGGCTTCACATGGCACTGAAGCTTTCTTT.

This clonotype was seen ten or more times. This sequence joins TRBV14 and TRBJ1-2; D might be TRBD1 (6 bases). The germline V and J ends were trimmed by 1 base and 4 bases, with 10 bases remaining between them. The CDR3 has 14 amino acids. Germline V lookup: CDR1 SGHDN, CDR2 FVKESK. For the CDR3, the DNA is TGTGCCAGCAGCCAAGCCGGGACACTCTATGGCTACACCTTC. Its translation: CASSQAGTLYGYTF.

The sample holds many counts of this clonotype. J is TRBJ2-7 and V is TRBV11-2; 7 nucleotides align to TRBD2. The CDR3 is made up of 14 amino acids. J was trimmed by 2 bases and V by 5 bases; bases with no gene match: 6. Germline V gene sequence: CDR1 SGHAT, CDR2 FQNNGV. CDR3 sequence (DNA): TGTGCCAGCAGCCCTGGGGCGGGGGCCTACGAGCAGTACTTC. It specifies CASSPGAGAYEQYF.

This clonotype was seen many times. The gene calls are TRBV20-1 and TRBJ1-5; D call uncertain. The CDR3 has 14 residues. Per germline, CDR1 DFQATT and CDR2 SNEGSKA (reference sequence). The germline V and J ends were trimmed by 0 bases and 1 base, with 7 bases remaining between them. CDR3 sequence (DNA): TGCAGTGCTAGAGATCAAATGAGCAATCAGCCCCAGCATTTT. Translation: CSARDQMSNQPQHF.

This clonotype was counted many times. This sequence joins TRBV11-2 and TRBJ2-7; D unresolved. V dropped 5 bases and J dropped 4 bases, with 15 bases sitting between them. Germline loops: CDR1 SGHAT, CDR2 FQNNGV. This CDR3 spans 14 amino acids. CDR3 DNA: TGTGCCAGCAGCCCCGAAGGTCGGGTTTACGAGCAGTACTTC. Its protein product is CASSPEGRVYEQYF.

This clonotype was recorded many times. The chain links TRBV12-3 or TRBV12-4 to TRBJ2-6; D is uncertain. The CDR3 runs 14 residues. The V end lost 7 bases, the J end lost 4 bases, and 11 bases lay between the germline ends. CDR3 nucleotides: TGTGCCAGCACCCTGTTCATGGGGGCCAACGTCCTGACTTTC. Amino acid sequence: CASTLFMGANVLTF.

Many counts were recorded for this clonotype. The CDR3, as DNA: TGTGCCACCAGCAGAGCCCAGGGGGCTGAGGGCTGGTACGAGCAGTACTTC. This translates into CATSRAQGAEGWYEQYF. This chain links TRBV15 with TRBJ2-7; TRBD1 agrees at 8 bases. The trim removed 1 base at V and 4 bases at J, leaving 12 bases unmatched. The CDR3 spans 17 residues. The germline gives CDR1 LNHNV, CDR2 YYDKDF (reference sequence).

This clonotype occurred many times. The rearrangement links TRBV9 to TRBJ2-1; the D is unclear. The V end lost 0 bases, the J end lost 0 bases, and 7 bases lay between the germline ends. Germline values: CDR1 SGDLS, CDR2 YYNGEE. The CDR3 totals 15 residues. CDR3 in amino acids: CASSVEGVSYNEQFF. CDR3 DNA: TGTGCCAGCAGCGTAGAAGGAGTCTCCTACAATGAGCAGTTCTTC.